This T cell receptor (beta chain) was documented in a study of cytotoxic CD8 clonotypes in ibrutinib-treated CLL. Study information: After a median of 68 months, 14 patients stayed remitted and approximately 12 progressed; responses had been partial in about 24 and complete in 2.

As concerns this clone: Its antigen is as yet unknown.

V was trimmed by 4 bases and J by 0 bases, leaving 14 bases between them. This CDR3 spans 16 amino acids. The germline CDR1 and CDR2 sequences are LGHNA and YNFKEQ. For TCR beta libraries, roughly 2.2 micrograms of genomic DNA were obtained from cryopreserved PBMCs. The study, taken as a whole, reports: The clonality went up when patients responded to ibrutinib and dropped back toward baseline at progression.

Depth targeted 1 in 200,000 to 1 in 1 million T cells, averaging 10x coverage per clonotype. Using immunoSEQ multiplex PCR, the repertoire was profiled, and TCRdb retains in-frame clones only, with some absent. The data contain around 200,000 clones, 75% to 80% of them seen just once; the ten biggest clones take up roughly 10%. The sample in question was PBMCs, obtained after 12 months of ibrutinib treatment. The chain uses TRBV4-2 and TRBJ2-3; a possible D gene is TRBD2 (6 bases). The source of this sequence is a human donor with chronic lymphocytic leukemia. Written as DNA, the CDR3 is TGTGCCAGCAGCCCTACGGGGGACCCTAGCACAGATACGCAGTATTTT. Translated, it gives CASSPTGDPSTDTQYF.